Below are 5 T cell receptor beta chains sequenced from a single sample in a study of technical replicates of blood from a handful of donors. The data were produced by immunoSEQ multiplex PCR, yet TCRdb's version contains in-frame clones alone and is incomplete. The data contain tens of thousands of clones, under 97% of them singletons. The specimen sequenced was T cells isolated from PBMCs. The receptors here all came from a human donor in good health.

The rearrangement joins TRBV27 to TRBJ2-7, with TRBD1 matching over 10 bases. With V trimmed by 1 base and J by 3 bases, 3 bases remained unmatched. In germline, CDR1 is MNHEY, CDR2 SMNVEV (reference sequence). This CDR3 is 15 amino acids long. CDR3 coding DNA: TGTGCCAGCAGTTTATATGGGACAGGGGTCTACGAGCAGTACTTC. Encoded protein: CASSLYGTGVYEQYF.

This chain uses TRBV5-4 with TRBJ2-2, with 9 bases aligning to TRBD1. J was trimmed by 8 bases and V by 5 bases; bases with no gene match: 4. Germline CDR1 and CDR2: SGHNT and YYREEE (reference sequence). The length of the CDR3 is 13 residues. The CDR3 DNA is TGTGCCAGCAGTCGGACAGGGGCAGGGGAGCTGTTTTTT. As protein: CASSRTGAGELFF.

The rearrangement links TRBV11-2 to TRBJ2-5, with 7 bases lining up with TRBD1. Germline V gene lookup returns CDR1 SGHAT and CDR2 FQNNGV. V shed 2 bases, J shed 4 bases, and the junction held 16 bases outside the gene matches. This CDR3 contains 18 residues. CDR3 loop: CASSLYGQLRGQVETQYF. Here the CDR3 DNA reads TGTGCCAGCAGCTTATATGGTCAATTAAGAGGACAGGTAGAGACCCAGTACTTC.

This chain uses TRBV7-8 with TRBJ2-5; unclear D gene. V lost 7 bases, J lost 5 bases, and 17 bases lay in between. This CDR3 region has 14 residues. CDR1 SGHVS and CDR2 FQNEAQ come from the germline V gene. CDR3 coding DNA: TGTGCCAGCACCTTGTCCCAGACTGAGGAGACCCAGTACTTC. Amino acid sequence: CASTLSQTEETQYF.

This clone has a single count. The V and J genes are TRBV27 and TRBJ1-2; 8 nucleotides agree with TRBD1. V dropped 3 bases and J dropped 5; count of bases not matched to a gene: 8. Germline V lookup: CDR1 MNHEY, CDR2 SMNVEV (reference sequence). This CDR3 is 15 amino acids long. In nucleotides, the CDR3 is TGTGCCAGCAGTTTGCGGACAGGGTTACATTATGGCTACACCTTC. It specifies CASSLRTGLHYGYTF.